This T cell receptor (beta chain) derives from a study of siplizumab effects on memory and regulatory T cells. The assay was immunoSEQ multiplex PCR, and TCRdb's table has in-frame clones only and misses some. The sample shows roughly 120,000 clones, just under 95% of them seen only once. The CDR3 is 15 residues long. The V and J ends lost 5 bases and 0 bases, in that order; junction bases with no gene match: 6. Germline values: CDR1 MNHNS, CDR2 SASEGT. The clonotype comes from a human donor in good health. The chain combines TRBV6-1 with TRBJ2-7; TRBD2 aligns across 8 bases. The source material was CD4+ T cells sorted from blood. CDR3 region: CASSRRLALSYEQYF. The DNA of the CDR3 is TGTGCCAGCAGTCGTAGACTAGCGCTCTCCTACGAGCAGTACTTC.